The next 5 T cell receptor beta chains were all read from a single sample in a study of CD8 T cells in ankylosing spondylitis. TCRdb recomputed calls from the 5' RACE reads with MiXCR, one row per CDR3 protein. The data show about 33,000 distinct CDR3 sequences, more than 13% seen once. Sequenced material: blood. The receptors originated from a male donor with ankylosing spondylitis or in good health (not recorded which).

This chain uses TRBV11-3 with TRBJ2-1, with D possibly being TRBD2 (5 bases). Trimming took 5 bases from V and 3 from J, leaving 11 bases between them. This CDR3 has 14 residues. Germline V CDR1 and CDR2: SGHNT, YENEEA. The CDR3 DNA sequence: TGTGCCAGCAGCGCAAACCGGGACTACAATGAGCAGTTCTTC. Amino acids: CASSANRDYNEQFF.

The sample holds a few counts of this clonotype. The CDR3 sequence is CASSGDGEGTEAFF. Written as DNA, the CDR3 is TGTGCCAGCAGCGGGGACGGGGAAGGGACTGAAGCTTTCTTT. The rearrangement joins TRBV12-3 or TRBV12-4 to TRBJ1-1; D perhaps matches TRBD1 (5 bases). V shed 6 bases and J shed 5 bases, with 16 bases lying between them. The CDR3 has 14 residues.

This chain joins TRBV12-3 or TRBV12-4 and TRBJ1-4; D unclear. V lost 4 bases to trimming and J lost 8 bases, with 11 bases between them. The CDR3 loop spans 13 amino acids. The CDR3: CASSYTQREKLFF. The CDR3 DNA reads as TGTGCCAGCAGTTATACGCAGCGCGAAAAACTGTTTTTT.

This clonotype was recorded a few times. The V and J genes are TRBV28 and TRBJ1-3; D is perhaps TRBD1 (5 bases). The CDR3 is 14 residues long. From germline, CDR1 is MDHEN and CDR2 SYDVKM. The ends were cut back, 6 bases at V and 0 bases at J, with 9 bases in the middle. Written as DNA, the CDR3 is TGTGCCAGCAGCCCAGGGTACTCTGGAAACACCATATATTTT. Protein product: CASSPGYSGNTIYF.

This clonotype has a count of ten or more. This CDR3 is CASSPAGGPYNEQFF. The CDR3 DNA reads as TGTGCCAGCAGTCCAGCGGGGGGGCCCTACAATGAGCAGTTCTTC. This sequence joins TRBV12-3 or TRBV12-4 and TRBJ2-1; 10 bases agree with TRBD2. This CDR3 is built from 15 residues. V shed 5 bases and J 2 bases; nucleotides not matched to a gene: 3.